The 22 T cell receptor beta chains given below trace back to one sample, sequenced in a study of beta chain features in type 1 diabetes. The isolated RNA, all of it, was reverse transcribed, so expressed TCRB transcripts were what got sequenced. This table comes from immunoSEQ multiplex PCR, and its TCRdb copy is limited to in-frame clones, with some not included. Among 150,000 to 200,000 clones listed, about 13% were seen once. Material for sequencing was central memory CD4+ T cells from blood. The receptors come from a woman younger than 30 in good health.

The sample holds a few counts of this clone. The CDR3 loop reads CASRPGHGNNEQFF. DNA for the CDR3: TGTGCCAGTCGTCCGGGACACGGTAACAATGAGCAGTTCTTC. The V call is TRBV19, the J call TRBJ2-1; tentative D call: TRBD1 (6 bases). The germline V gene has CDR1 LNHDA and CDR2 SQIVND (reference sequence). V was pared by 8 bases and J by 5 bases, with 16 bases between. The CDR3 consists of 14 residues.

This clone has only a few counts. This chain uses TRBV28 with TRBJ1-4; 7 bases fit TRBD1. With V trimmed by 8 bases and J by 3 bases, 9 bases remained unmatched. The length of the CDR3 is 15 residues. The germline V gene encodes CDR1 MDHEN and CDR2 SYDVKM. The CDR3 region is CASSWTGTANEKLFF. The CDR3, as DNA: TGTGCCAGCTCTTGGACCGGGACAGCTAATGAAAAACTGTTTTTT.

The chain uses TRBV6-6 and TRBJ1-5, with no clear D. V lost 8 bases and J lost 2, with 13 bases in between. The germline gives CDR1 MNHNY, CDR2 SVGAGI (reference sequence). This CDR3 is 14 amino acids long. The CDR3 reads CASVGGRGNQPQHF. CDR3 coding DNA: TGTGCCAGCGTGGGAGGAAGGGGCAATCAGCCCCAGCATTTT.

This clone has only a few counts. The chain uses TRBV18 and TRBJ2-5; D gene uncertain. V was shortened by 3 bases and J by 2 bases, with 7 bases between the two germline ends. Germline lookup yields CDR1 KGHSH and CDR2 LQKENI. CDR3 length equals 13 residues. The DNA for the CDR3 is TGTGCCAGCTCACCCCGACAACAAGAGACCCAGTACTTC. Translated, it gives CASSPRQQETQYF.

The rearrangement uses TRBV6-5 and TRBJ1-4, with TRBD1 as a possible D gene (6 bases). The CDR3 has 13 residues. V lost 2 bases, J lost 8 bases, and 9 bases lay in between. Germline-derived CDR1 and CDR2 are MNHEY and SVGAGI. CDR3 sequence: CASSYGGGEKLFF. The CDR3 coding sequence is TGTGCCAGCAGTTACGGCGGGGGCGAAAAACTGTTTTTT.

This clone was detected a few times. This chain uses TRBV14 with TRBJ2-1, with 8 bases lining up with TRBD2. In germline, CDR1 is SGHDN, CDR2 FVKESK. The CDR3 has 12 amino acids. V trimming: 0 bases; J trimming: 15 bases; junction bases outside the gene matches: 4. In DNA form, the CDR3 reads TGTGCCAGCAGCCAAGAATTCGGGGGGGTGTTCTTC. This translates into CASSQEFGGVFF.

The rearrangement uses TRBV5-1 and TRBJ1-2, with 7 positions matching TRBD1. V was clipped by 6 bases and J by 3 bases; unmatched bases: 8. The CDR3 is made up of 14 amino acids. Germline V gives CDR1 SGHRS, CDR2 YFSETQ. The CDR3: CASTPGQKDYGYTF. The CDR3 nucleotides are TGCGCCAGCACCCCGGGACAGAAAGACTATGGCTACACCTTC.

This clone has a handful of counts. This chain links TRBV27 with TRBJ2-1; D is undetermined. CDR1 and CDR2 from the germline V gene are MNHEY and SMNVEV (reference sequence). V shed 8 bases and J shed 0 bases, with 8 bases lying between them. The length of the CDR3 is 13 residues. CDR3 loop: CASGRSSYNEQFF. As DNA, the CDR3 is TGTGCCAGCGGTAGGAGCTCCTACAATGAGCAGTTCTTC.

V and J are TRBV4-2 and TRBJ2-7, with 11 bases lining up with TRBD2. The CDR3 extends over 16 amino acids. CDR1 is LGHNA, CDR2 YNFKEQ, per germline. The J segment lost 7 bases and the V segment lost 0 bases, leaving 8 bases of the junction unmatched. The CDR3 DNA follows: TGTGCCAGCAGCCAAGAAGTTAGCGGGAGGGCCAATGAGCAGTACTTC. Translating it yields CASSQEVSGRANEQYF.

This sequence joins TRBV30 and TRBJ1-5, with D perhaps TRBD1 (6 bases). V was trimmed by 3 bases and J by 4 bases, leaving 10 bases between them. Germline V gives CDR1 GTSNPN, CDR2 SVGIG (reference sequence). There are 13 residues in the CDR3. This CDR3 reads CAWSYTGNQPQHF. CDR3 nucleotides: TGTGCCTGGAGCTACACAGGGAATCAGCCCCAGCATTTT.

The chain employs TRBV29-1 and TRBJ2-3, with D possibly being TRBD1 (6 bases). The CDR3 has 15 residues. Trimming took off 4 bases at V and 2 bases at J, with 16 bases between the two ends. CDR1 is SQVTM, CDR2 ANQGSEA, per germline. The chain's CDR3 is CSVAPTGTYTDTQYF. The DNA of the CDR3 is TGCAGCGTTGCACCGACCGGGACATACACAGATACGCAGTATTTT.

This clone came up a few times. This rearrangement joins TRBV18 to TRBJ1-1; the D gene is possibly TRBD1 (5 bases). The CDR3 has 13 amino acids. Germline V gene sequence: CDR1 KGHSH, CDR2 LQKENI. V lost 4 bases and J 0 bases, leaving 6 bases between the germline ends. CDR3 residues: CASSQQVNTEAFF. The CDR3 bases are TGTGCCAGCTCACAACAGGTGAACACTGAAGCTTTCTTT.

This clone was observed a few times. The genes are TRBV7-2 and TRBJ2-4, with 8 bases lining up with TRBD1. The germline CDR1 and CDR2 sequences are SGHTA and FQGNSA. With 5 bases clipped from V and 8 bases from J, the junction kept 8 bases outside the gene matches. The CDR3 has 14 residues. DNA of the CDR3: TGTGCCAGCAGCACCACTACGACAGGGGACATTCAGTACTTC. This sequence encodes CASSTTTTGDIQYF.

Of note for this clone: An end of the junction differs from the germline gene, which may be a read error. V usage is TRBV5-4 and J usage is TRBJ2-3; D unclear. Germline V lookup: CDR1 SGHNT, CDR2 YYREEE (reference sequence). The CDR3 runs to 14 residues. DNA for the CDR3: TGCGCCAGCAGCCAAGATGCAGGCACAGATACGCAGTATTTT. Its protein is CASSQDAGTDTQYF.

This clone has a handful of counts. The chain uses TRBV5-1 and TRBJ2-6; D is unresolved. There are 14 residues in the CDR3. Trimming took 1 base from V and 1 from J, leaving 3 bases between them. The V gene's germline CDR1 is SGHRS and CDR2 YFSETQ. The DNA of the CDR3 is TGCGCCAGCAGCTTGCCGTCTGGGGCCAACGTCCTGACTTTC. Translating it yields CASSLPSGANVLTF.

The table lists this clone with a few counts. V usage is TRBV29-1 and J usage is TRBJ2-7; tentatively, D is TRBD2 (6 bases). Trimming removed 4 bases at V and 3 bases at J, with 10 bases between. The CDR3 contains 12 residues. CDR1 and CDR2 (germline): SQVTM, ANQGSEA. The CDR3 bases are TGCAGCGTTGTAAGCGGGCTCTACGAGCAGTACTTC. It yields the protein CSVVSGLYEQYF.

The V call is TRBV9, the J call TRBJ2-6, with 13 nucleotides matching TRBD2. J lost 0 bases, V lost 4 bases, and 4 bases had no gene match. From germline, CDR1 is SGDLS and CDR2 YYNGEE. The CDR3 loop spans 18 amino acids. This CDR3 is CASSFWTSGSSGANVLTF. DNA for the CDR3: TGTGCCAGCAGCTTTTGGACTAGCGGGAGCTCTGGGGCCAACGTCCTGACTTTC.

This clone was observed a few times. The CDR3: CAWSAALDTQYF. The CDR3 nucleotides are TGTGCCTGGAGTGCCGCGCTGGATACGCAGTATTTT. This chain uses TRBV30 with TRBJ2-3; D gene uncertain. This CDR3 comprises 12 residues. Per the germline V gene, CDR1 is GTSNPN and CDR2 is SVGIG (reference sequence). Trimming cost V 1 base and J 6 bases, with 8 bases left between them.

The genes are TRBV29-1 and TRBJ1-5, with D possibly being TRBD1 (5 bases). The CDR3 loop spans 15 amino acids. Looked up from germline, CDR1 is SQVTM and CDR2 is ANQGSEA. V was shortened by 4 bases and J by 1 base, with 14 bases between the two germline ends. Written as DNA, the CDR3 is TGCAGCGTTGGATTGGGGCAGGGAAGCAATCAGCCCCAGCATTTT. It yields the protein CSVGLGQGSNQPQHF.

This clone was found a few times. J is TRBJ2-2 and V is TRBV5-1; perhaps TRBD1 as D (5 bases). Germline lookup yields CDR1 SGHRS and CDR2 YFSETQ. V gave up 1 base and J gave up 1 base, with 8 bases separating them. The CDR3 is 15 residues long. The CDR3 coding sequence is TGCGCCAGCAGCTTGATAACAGGGAACACCGGGGAGCTGTTTTTT. It encodes CASSLITGNTGELFF.

This clone was picked up a small number of times. The chain uses TRBV6-5 and TRBJ1-1; a weak D match, TRBD1 (5 bases). The CDR3 spans 13 residues. The germline V gene encodes CDR1 MNHEY and CDR2 SVGAGI. Trimming shortened V by 8 bases and J by 3 bases, and 13 bases separated the two germline ends. CDR3 region: CASGYRKDTEAFF. CDR3 nucleotide sequence: TGTGCCAGCGGGTACAGGAAGGACACTGAAGCTTTCTTT.

This clone turned up a few times. The rearrangement links TRBV5-1 to TRBJ2-7; D uncertain. Deletions cut 0 bases from V and 5 bases from J, with 6 bases between. Germline loops: CDR1 SGHRS, CDR2 YFSETQ. This CDR3 region has 12 residues. In DNA form, the CDR3 reads TGCGCCAGCAGCTTGGACAGCCACGAGCAGTACTTC. It encodes CASSLDSHEQYF.